This TCR beta chain stems from a study of T-cell reconstitution after alpha-beta-depleted transplantation in children. The table lists this clonotype with a few counts. The antigen is undetermined. The ends lost 0 bases at V and 7 bases at J; junction bases unmatched: 9. The CDR3 extends over 15 amino acids. The germline CDR1 and CDR2 sequences are SEHNR and FQNEAQ (reference sequence). General observations from the study: Roughly two months post-transplant, alpha-beta T cells reportedly originated from several hundred graft clones that had expanded.

Preparing the TCRbeta library involved the use of unique molecular identifiers. TCRdb re-called the PCR reads with MiXCR, one entry per CDR3 protein. This table has around 30,000 distinct CDR3 sequences, under 6.5% appearing once. Sequences were derived from peripheral blood, sampled 60 days after TCRalphabeta/CD19-depleted stem cell transplant. J is TRBJ2-7 and V is TRBV7-9; the match to TRBD2 covers 7 bases. This receptor was taken from a child in the first two years of life who had a stem cell transplant for acute myeloid leukemia, so the T cells may come from the graft donor. DNA of the CDR3: TGTGCCAGCAGCTTAGCTGTGGGGGGGGAGTTGGAGCAGTACTTC. Residues: CASSLAVGGELEQYF. The entire variable domain, with the rest obtained from reference TRBV7-9 and TRBJ2-7, is as follows: DTGVSQNPRHKITKRGQNVTFRCDPISEHNRLYWYRQTLGQGPEFLTYFQNEAQLEKSRLLSDRFSAERPKGSFSTLEIQRTEQGDSAMYLCASSLAVGGELEQYFGPGTRLTVT.